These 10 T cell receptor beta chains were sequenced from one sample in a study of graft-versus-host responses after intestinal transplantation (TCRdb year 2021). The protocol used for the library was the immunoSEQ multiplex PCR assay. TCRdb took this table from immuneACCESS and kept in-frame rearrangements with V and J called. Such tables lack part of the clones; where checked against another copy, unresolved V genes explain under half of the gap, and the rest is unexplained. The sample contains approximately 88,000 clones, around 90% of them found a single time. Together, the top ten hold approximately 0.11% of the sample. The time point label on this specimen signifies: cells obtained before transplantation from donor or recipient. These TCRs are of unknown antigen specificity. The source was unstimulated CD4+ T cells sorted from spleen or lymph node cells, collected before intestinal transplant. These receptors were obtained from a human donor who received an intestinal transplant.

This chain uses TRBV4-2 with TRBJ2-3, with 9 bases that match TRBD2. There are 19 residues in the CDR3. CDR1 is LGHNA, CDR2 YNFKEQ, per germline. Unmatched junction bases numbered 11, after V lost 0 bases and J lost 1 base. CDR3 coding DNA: TGTGCCAGCAGCCAAGATCTTATTCGAGCGGGGGGCGGCACAGATACGCAGTATTTT. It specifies CASSQDLIRAGGGTDTQYF.

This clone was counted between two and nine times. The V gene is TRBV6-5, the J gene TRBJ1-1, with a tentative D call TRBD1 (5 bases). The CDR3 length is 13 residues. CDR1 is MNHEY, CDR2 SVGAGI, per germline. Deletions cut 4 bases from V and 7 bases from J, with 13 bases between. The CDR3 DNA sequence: TGTGCCAGCAGTTCGACAGCGCTCGATGAAGCTTTCTTT. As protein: CASSSTALDEAFF.

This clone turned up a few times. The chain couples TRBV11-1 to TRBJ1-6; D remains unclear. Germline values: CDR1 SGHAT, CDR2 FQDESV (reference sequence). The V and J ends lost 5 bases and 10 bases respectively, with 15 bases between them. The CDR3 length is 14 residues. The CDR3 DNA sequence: TGTGCCAGCAGCACTACCCCGACGGAATCACCCCTCCACTTT. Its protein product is CASSTTPTESPLHF.

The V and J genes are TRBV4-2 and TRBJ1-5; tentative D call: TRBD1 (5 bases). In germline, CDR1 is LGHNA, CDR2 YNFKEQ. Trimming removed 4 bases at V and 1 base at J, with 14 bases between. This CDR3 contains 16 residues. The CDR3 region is CASSLTWKGSNQPQHF. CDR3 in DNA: TGTGCCAGCAGCCTCACGTGGAAGGGGAGCAATCAGCCCCAGCATTTT.

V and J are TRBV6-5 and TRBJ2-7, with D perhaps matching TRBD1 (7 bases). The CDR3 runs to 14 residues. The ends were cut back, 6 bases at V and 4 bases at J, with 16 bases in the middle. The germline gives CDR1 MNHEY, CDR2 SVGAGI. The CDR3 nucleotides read TGTGCCAGCAGCAGACAGGGACTCATGTACGAGCAGTACTTC. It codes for CASSRQGLMYEQYF.

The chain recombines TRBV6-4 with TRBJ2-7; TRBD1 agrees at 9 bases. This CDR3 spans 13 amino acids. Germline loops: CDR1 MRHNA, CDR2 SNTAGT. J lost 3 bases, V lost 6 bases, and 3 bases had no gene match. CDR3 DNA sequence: TGTGCCAGCAGCCAGGACAGGGGCTACGAGCAGTACTTC. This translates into CASSQDRGYEQYF.

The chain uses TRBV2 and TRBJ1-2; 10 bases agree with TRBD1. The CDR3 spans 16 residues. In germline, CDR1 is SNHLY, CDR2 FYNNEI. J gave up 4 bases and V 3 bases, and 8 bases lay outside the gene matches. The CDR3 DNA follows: TGTGCCAGCAGTGATTCCAGGACAGGGGGGGGCTATGGCTACACCTTC. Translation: CASSDSRTGGGYGYTF.

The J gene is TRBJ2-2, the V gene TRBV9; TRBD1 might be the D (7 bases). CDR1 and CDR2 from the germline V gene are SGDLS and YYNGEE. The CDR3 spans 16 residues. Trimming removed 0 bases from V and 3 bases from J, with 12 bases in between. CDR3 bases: TGTGCCAGCAGCGTAGTTCCCAGGGGGGACACCGGGGAGCTGTTTTTT. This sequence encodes CASSVVPRGDTGELFF.

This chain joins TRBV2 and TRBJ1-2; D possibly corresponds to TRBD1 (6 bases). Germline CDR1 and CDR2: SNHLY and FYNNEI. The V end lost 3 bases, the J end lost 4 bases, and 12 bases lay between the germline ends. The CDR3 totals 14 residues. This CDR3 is CASSEGGQGYGYTF. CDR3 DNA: TGTGCCAGCAGTGAGGGGGGGCAAGGCTATGGCTACACCTTC.

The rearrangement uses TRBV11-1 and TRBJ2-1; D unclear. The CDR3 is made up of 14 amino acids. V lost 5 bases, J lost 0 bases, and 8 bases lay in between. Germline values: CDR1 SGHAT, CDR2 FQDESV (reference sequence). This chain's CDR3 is CASSPGSSYNEQFF. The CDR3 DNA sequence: TGTGCCAGCAGCCCAGGAAGCTCCTACAATGAGCAGTTCTTC.